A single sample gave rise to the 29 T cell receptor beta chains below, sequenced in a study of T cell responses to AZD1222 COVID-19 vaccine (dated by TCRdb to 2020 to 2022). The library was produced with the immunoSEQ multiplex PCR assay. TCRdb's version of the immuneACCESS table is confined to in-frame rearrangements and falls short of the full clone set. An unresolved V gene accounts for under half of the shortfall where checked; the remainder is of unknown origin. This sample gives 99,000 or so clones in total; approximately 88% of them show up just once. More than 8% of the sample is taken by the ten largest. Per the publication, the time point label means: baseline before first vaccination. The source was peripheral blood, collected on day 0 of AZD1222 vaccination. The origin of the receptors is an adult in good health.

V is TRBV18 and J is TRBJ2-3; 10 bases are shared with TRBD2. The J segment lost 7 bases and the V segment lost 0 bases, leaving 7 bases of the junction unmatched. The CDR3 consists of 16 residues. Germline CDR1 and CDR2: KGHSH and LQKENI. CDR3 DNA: TGTGCCAGCTCACCACCCTTAGCGGGAGGAGATAATACGCAGTATTTT. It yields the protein CASSPPLAGGDNTQYF. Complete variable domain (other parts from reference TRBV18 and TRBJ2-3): NAGVMQNPRHLVRRRGQEARLRCSPMKGHSHVYWYRQLPEEGLKFMVYLQKENIIDESGMPKERFSAEFPKEGPSILRIQQVVRGDSAAYFCASSPPLAGGDNTQYFGPGTRLTVL.

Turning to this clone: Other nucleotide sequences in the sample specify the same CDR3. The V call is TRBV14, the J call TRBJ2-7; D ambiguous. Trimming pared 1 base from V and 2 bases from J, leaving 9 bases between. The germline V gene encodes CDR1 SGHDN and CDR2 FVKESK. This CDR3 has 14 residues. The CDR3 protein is CASSQGRSAYEQYF. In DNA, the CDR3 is TGTGCCAGCAGCCAAGGCAGGAGCGCCTACGAGCAGTACTTC.

CDR3 loop: CSVEGNYEQYF. CDR3 in DNA: TGCAGCGTTGAAGGCAACTACGAGCAGTACTTC. V is TRBV29-1 and J is TRBJ2-7; no firm D call. In germline, CDR1 is SQVTM, CDR2 ANQGSEA. CDR3 size: 11 residues. V lost 1 base and J lost 3, with 4 bases in between.

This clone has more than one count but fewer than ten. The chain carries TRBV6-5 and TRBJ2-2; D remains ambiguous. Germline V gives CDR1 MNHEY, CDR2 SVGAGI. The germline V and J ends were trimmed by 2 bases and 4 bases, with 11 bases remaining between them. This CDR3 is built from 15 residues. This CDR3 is CASSYGQGITGELFF. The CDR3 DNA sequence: TGTGCCAGCAGTTACGGTCAAGGGATCACCGGGGAGCTGTTTTTT.

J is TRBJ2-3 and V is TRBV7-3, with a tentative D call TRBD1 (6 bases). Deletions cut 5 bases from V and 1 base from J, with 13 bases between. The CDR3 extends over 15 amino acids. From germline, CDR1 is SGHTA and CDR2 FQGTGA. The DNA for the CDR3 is TGTGCCAGCAGCGAAGACAGGTTGGGCACAGATACGCAGTATTTT. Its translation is CASSEDRLGTDTQYF. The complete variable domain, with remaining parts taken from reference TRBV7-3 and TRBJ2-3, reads GAGVSQTPSNKVTEKGKYVELRCDPISGHTALYWYRQSLGQGPEFLIYFQGTGAADDSGLPNDRFFAVRPEGSVSTLKIQRTERGDSAVYLCASSEDRLGTDTQYFGPGTRLTVL.

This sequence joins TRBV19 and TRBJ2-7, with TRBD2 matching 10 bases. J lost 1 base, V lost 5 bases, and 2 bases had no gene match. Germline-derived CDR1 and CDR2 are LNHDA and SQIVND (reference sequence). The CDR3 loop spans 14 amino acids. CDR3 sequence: CASSALAGSYEQYF. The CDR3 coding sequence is TGTGCCAGTAGTGCACTAGCGGGATCCTACGAGCAGTACTTC.

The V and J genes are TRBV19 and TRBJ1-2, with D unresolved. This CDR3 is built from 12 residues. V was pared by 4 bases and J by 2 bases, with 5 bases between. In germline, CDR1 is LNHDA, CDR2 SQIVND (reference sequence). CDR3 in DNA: TGTGCCAGTAGTACTCGAAACTATGGCTACACCTTC. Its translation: CASSTRNYGYTF. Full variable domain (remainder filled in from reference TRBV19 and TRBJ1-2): DGGITQSPKYLFRKEGQNVTLSCEQNLNHDAMYWYRQDPGQGLRLIYYSQIVNDFQKGDIAEGYSVSREKKESFPLTVTSAQKNPTAFYLCASSTRNYGYTFGSGTRLTVV.

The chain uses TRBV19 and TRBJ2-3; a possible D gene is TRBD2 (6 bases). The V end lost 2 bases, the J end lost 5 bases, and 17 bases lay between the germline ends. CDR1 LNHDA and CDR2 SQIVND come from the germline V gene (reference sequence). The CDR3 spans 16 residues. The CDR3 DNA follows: TGTGCCAGTAGTATAATGATAGAGGCCGGGGGAGATACGCAGTATTTT. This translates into CASSIMIEAGGDTQYF.

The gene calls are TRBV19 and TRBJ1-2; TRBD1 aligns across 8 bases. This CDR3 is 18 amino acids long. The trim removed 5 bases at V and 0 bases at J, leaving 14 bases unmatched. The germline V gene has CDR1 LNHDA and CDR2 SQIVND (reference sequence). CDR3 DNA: TGTGCCAGTAGTGGAAGCGACAGGGGAAGCCGTTCTAACTATGGCTACACCTTC. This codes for CASSGSDRGSRSNYGYTF. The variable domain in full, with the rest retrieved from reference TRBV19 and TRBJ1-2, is DGGITQSPKYLFRKEGQNVTLSCEQNLNHDAMYWYRQDPGQGLRLIYYSQIVNDFQKGDIAEGYSVSREKKESFPLTVTSAQKNPTAFYLCASSGSDRGSRSNYGYTFGSGTRLTVV.

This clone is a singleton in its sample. CDR3 loop: CASSRQTLSYTF. DNA of the CDR3: TGTGCCAGCAGCCGACAGACATTAAGCTACACCTTC. The chain uses TRBV5-4 and TRBJ1-2, with D possibly being TRBD1 (5 bases). Germline CDR1 reads SGHNT; CDR2 reads YYREEE (reference sequence). Trimming took 4 bases from V and 9 from J, leaving 13 bases between them. The CDR3 has 12 amino acids.

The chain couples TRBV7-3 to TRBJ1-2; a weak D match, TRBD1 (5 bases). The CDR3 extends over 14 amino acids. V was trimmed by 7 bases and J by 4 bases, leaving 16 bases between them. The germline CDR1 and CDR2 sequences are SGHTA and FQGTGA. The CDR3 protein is CASTAGVAVYGYTF. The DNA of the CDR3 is TGTGCCAGCACTGCGGGGGTTGCGGTCTATGGCTACACCTTC.

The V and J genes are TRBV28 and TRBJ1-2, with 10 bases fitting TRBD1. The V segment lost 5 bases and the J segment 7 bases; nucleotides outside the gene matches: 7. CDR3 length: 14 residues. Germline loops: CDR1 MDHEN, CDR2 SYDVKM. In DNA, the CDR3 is TGTGCCAGCAGTCCACCGACAGGGGGCCGTGGCTACACCTTC. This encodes CASSPPTGGRGYTF.

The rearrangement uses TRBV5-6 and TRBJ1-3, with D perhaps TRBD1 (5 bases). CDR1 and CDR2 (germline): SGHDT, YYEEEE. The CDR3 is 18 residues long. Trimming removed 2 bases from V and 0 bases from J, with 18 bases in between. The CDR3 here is CASSLMGVGRSSGNTIYF. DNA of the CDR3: TGTGCCAGCAGCTTAATGGGGGTGGGGCGTTCCTCTGGAAACACCATATATTTT.

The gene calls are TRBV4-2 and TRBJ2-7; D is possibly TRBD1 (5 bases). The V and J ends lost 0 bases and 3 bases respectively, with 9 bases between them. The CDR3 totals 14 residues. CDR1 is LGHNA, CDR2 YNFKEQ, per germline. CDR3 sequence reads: CASSQDLQGYEQYF. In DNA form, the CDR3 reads TGTGCCAGCAGCCAAGATCTTCAGGGCTACGAGCAGTACTTC.

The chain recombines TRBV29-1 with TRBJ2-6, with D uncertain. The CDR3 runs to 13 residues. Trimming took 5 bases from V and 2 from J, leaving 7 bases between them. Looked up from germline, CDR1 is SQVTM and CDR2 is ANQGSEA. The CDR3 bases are TGCAGCGTTTTGGTGGCTGGGGCCAACGTCCTGACTTTC. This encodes CSVLVAGANVLTF.

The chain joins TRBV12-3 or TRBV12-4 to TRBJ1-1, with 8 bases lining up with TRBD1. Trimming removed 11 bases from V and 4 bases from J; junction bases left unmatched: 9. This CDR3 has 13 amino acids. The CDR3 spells CAGSRGRSTEAFF. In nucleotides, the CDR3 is TGTGCCGGCTCCAGGGGGCGCTCCACTGAAGCTTTCTTT.

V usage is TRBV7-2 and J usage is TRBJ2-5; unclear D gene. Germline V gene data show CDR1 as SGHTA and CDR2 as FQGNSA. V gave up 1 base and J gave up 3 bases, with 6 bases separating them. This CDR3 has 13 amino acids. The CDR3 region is CASSLVSEETQYF. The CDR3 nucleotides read TGTGCCAGCAGCTTAGTTTCTGAAGAGACCCAGTACTTC.

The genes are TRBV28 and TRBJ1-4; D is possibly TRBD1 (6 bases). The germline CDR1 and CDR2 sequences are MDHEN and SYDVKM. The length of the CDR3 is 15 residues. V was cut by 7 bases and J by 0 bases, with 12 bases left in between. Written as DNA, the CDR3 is TGTGCCAGCAATAGGGGGGCAGCAACTAATGAAAAACTGTTTTTT. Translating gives CASNRGAATNEKLFF.

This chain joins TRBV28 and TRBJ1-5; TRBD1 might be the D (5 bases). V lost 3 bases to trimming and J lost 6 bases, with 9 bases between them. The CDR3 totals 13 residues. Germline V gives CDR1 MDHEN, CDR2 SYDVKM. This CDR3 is CASSLEGPQPQHF. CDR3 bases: TGTGCCAGCAGTTTGGAGGGACCTCAGCCCCAGCATTTT.

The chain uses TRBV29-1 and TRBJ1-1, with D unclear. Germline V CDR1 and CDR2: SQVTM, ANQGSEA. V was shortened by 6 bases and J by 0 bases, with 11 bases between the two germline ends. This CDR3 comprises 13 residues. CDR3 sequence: CSVGRDLNTEAFF. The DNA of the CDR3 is TGCAGCGTAGGCCGGGATTTGAACACTGAAGCTTTCTTT.

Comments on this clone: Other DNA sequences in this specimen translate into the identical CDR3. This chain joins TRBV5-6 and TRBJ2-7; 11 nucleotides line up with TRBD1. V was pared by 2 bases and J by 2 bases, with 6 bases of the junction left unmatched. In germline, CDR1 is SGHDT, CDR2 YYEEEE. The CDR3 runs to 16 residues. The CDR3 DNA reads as TGTGCCAGCAGCTTAGTGGACAGGGGGCCCACCTACGAGCAGTACTTC. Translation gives CASSLVDRGPTYEQYF.

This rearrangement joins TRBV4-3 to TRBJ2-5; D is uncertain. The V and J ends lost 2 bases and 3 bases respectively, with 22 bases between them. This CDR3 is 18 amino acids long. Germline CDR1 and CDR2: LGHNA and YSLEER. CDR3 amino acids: CASSQIQATRRMKETQYF. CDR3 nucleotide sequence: TGCGCCAGCAGCCAAATTCAGGCTACTCGACGCATGAAAGAGACCCAGTACTTC.

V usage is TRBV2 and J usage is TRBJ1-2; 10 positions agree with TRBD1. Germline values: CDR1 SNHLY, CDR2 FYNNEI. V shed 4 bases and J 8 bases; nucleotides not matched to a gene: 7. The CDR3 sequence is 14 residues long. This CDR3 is CASSGTGGLRGYTF. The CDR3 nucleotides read TGTGCCAGCAGTGGGACAGGGGGATTACGAGGCTACACCTTC.

The CDR3 DNA follows: TGTGCCAGTAGCGCTTCGACAGGTCCGTGGGAGCAGTACTTC. Protein sequence: CASSASTGPWEQYF. This chain joins TRBV19 and TRBJ2-7, with D possibly matching TRBD1 (6 bases). This CDR3 is 14 amino acids long. The ends were cut back, 6 bases at V and 7 bases at J, with 19 bases in the middle. The germline gives CDR1 LNHDA, CDR2 SQIVND (reference sequence). Variable domain in full (rest from reference TRBV19 and TRBJ2-7): DGGITQSPKYLFRKEGQNVTLSCEQNLNHDAMYWYRQDPGQGLRLIYYSQIVNDFQKGDIAEGYSVSREKKESFPLTVTSAQKNPTAFYLCASSASTGPWEQYFGPGTRLTVT.

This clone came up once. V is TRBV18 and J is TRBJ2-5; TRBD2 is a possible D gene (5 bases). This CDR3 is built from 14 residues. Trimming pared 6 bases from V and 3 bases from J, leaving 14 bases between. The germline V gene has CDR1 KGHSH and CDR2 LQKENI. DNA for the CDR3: TGTGCCAGCTCTCCGAGCCTAGCCGAAGAGACCCAGTACTTC. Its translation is CASSPSLAEETQYF.

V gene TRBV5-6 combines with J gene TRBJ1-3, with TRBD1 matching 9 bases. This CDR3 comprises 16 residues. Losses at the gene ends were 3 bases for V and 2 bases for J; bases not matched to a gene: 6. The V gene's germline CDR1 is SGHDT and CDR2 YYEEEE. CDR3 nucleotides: TGTGCCAGCAGCTGGCGAACAGGGGGCCCTGGAAACACCATATATTTT. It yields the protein CASSWRTGGPGNTIYF.

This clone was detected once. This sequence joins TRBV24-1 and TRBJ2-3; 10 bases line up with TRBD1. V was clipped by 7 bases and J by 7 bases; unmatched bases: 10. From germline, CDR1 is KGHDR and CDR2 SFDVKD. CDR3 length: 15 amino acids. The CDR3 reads CATSRGQGSLHTQYF. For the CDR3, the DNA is TGTGCCACCAGCCGGGGACAGGGGAGTCTCCATACGCAGTATTTT.

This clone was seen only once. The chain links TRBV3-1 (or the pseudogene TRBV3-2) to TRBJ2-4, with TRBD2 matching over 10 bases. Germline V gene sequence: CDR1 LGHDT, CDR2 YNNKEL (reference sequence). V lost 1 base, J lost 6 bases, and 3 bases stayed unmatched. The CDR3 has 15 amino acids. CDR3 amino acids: CASSQGTSGPNIQYF. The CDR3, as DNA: TGTGCCAGCAGCCAAGGGACTAGCGGACCAAACATTCAGTACTTC.

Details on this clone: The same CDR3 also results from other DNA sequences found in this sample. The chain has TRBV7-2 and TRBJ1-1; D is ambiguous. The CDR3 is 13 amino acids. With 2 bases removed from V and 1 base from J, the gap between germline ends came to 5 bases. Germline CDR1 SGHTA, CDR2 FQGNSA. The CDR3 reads CASSLNRNTEAFF. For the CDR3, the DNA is TGTGCCAGCAGCTTAAACCGGAACACTGAAGCTTTCTTT. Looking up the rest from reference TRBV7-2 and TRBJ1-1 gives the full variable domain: GAGVSQSPSNKVTEKGKDVELRCDPISGHTALYWYRQSLGQGLEFLIYFQGNSAPDKSGLPSDRFSAERTGGSVSTLTIQRTQQEDSAVYLCASSLNRNTEAFFGQGTRLTVV.